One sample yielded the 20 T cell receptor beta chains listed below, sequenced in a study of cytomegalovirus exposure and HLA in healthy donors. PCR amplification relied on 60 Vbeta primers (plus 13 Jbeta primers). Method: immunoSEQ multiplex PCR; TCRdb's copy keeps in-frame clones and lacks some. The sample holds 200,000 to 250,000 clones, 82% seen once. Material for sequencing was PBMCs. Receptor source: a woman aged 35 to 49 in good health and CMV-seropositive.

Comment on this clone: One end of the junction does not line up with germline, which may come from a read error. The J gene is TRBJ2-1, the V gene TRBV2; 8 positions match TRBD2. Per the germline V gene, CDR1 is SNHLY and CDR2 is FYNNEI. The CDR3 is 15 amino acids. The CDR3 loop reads CASTPGGDTYNEQFF. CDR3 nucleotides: TGTGCGAGCACCCCCGGGGGGGACACCTACAATGAGCAGTTCTTC. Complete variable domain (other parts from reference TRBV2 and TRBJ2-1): EPEVTQTPSHQVTQMGQEVILRCVPISNHLYFYWYRQILGQKVEFLVSFYNNEISEKSEIFDDQFSVERPDGSNFTLKIRSTKLEDSAMYFCASTPGGDTYNEQFFGPGTRLTVL.

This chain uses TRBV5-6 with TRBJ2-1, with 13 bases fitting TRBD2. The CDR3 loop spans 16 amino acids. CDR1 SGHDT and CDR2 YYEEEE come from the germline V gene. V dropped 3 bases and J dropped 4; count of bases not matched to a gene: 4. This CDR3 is CASSWRLAGGYNEQFF. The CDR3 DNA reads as TGTGCCAGCAGCTGGCGACTAGCGGGGGGTTACAATGAGCAGTTCTTC.

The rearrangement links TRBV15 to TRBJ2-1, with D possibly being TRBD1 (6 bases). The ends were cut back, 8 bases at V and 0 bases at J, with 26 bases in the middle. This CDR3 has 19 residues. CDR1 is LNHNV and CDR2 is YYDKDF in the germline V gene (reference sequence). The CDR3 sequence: CATSGDKQGRGSSYNEQFF. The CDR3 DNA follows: TGTGCCACCTCAGGTGATAAACAGGGTCGAGGGAGCTCCTACAATGAGCAGTTCTTC. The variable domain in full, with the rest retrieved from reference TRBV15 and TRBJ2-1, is DAMVIQNPRYQVTQFGKPVTLSCSQTLNHNVMYWYQQKSSQAPKLLFHYYDKDFNNEADTPDNFQSRRPNTSFCFLDIRSPGLGDTAMYLCATSGDKQGRGSSYNEQFFGPGTRLTVL.

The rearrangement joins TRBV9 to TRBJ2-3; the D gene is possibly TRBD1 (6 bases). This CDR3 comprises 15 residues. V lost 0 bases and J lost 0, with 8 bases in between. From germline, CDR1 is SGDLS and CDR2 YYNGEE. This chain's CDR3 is CASSVEGDSTDTQYF. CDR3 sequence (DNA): TGTGCCAGCAGCGTAGAGGGGGACAGCACAGATACGCAGTATTTT.

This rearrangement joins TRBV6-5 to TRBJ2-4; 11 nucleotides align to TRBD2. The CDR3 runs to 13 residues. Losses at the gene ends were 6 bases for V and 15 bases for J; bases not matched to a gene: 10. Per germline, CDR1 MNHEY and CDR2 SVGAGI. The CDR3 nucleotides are TGTGCCAGCAGCAGAGGGCTAGCGGGAGGATGGTACTTC. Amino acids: CASSRGLAGGWYF.

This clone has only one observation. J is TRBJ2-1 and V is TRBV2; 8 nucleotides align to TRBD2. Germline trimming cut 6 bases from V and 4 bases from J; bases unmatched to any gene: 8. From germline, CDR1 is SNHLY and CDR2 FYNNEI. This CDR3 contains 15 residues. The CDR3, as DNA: TGTGCCAGCAGAGGGGCGGGAGGCCTTTACAATGAGCAGTTCTTC. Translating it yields CASRGAGGLYNEQFF.

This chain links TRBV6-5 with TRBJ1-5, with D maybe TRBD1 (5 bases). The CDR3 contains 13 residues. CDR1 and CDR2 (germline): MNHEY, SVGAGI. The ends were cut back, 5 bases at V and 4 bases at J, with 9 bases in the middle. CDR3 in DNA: TGTGCCAGCAGTCGGGGGATTAATCAGCCCCAGCATTTT. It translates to CASSRGINQPQHF.

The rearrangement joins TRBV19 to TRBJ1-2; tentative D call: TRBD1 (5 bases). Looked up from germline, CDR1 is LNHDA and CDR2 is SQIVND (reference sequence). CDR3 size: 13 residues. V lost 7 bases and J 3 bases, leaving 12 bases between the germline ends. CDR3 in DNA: TGTGCCAGTATTCCCCAGGGTGACTATGGCTACACCTTC. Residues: CASIPQGDYGYTF.

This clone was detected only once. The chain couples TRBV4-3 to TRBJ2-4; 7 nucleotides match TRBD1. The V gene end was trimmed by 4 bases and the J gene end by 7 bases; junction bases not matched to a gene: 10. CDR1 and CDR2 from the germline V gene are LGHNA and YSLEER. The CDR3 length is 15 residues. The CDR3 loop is CASSLSTGSRNIQYF. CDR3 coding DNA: TGCGCCAGCAGCCTCTCGACAGGGAGTAGGAACATTCAGTACTTC.

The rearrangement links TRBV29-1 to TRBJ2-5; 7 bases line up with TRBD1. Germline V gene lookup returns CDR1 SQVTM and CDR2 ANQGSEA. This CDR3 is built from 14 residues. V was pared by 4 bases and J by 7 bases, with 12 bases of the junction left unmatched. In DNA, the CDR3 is TGCAGCGTTGTGAGGGGGCAGGGGTATGGGACCCAGTACTTC. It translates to CSVVRGQGYGTQYF.

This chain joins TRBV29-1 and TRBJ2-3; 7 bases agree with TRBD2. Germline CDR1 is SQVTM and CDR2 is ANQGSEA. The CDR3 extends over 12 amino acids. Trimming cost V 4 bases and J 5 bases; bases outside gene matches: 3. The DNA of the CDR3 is TGCAGCGTTGGGGGGGGACGAGATACGCAGTATTTT. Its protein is CSVGGGRDTQYF.

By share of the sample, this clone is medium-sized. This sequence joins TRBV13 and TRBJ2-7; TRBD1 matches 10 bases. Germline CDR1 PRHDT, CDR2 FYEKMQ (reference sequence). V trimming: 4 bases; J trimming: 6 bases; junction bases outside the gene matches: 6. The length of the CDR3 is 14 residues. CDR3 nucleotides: TGTGCCAGCAGCTACGGGACAGGGGTGTTCGAGCAGTACTTC. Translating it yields CASSYGTGVFEQYF.

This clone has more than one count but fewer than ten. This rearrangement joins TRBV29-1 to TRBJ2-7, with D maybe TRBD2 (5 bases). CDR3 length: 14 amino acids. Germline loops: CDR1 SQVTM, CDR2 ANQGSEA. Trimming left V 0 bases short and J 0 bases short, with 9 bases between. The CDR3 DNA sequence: TGCAGCGTTGAAGATCGGGGTAACTCCTACGAGCAGTACTTC. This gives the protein CSVEDRGNSYEQYF.

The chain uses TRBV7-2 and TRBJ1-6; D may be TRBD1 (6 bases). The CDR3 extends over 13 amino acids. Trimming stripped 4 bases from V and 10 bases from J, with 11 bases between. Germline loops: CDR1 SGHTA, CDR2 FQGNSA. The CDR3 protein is CASSWSQGSPLHF. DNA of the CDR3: TGTGCCAGCAGCTGGTCACAGGGATCACCCCTCCACTTT.

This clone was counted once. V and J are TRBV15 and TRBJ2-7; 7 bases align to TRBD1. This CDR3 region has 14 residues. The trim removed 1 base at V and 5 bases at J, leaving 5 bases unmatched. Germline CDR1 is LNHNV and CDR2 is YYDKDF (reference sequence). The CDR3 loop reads CATSRGQGINEQYF. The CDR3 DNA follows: TGTGCCACCAGCAGAGGACAGGGCATCAACGAGCAGTACTTC.

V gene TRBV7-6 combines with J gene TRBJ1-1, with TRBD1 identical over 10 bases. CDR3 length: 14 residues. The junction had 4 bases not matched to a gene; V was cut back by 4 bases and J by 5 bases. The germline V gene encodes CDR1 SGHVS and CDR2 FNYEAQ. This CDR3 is CASSSRQGATEAFF. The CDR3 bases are TGTGCCAGCAGCTCTAGACAGGGGGCGACTGAAGCTTTCTTT.

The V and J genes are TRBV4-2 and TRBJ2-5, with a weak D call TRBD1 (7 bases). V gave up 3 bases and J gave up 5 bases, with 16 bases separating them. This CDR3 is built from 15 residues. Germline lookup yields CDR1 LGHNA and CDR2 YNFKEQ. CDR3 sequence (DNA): TGTGCCAGCAGCCAGTGGGCAGGGGGGATGGAGACCCAGTACTTC. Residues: CASSQWAGGMETQYF.

CDR3 sequence reads: CASSSRTGAYEQYF. In DNA, the CDR3 is TGTGCCAGCAGCTCCCGGACAGGAGCCTACGAGCAGTACTTC. The chain is built from TRBV7-2 and TRBJ2-5; 7 nucleotides agree with TRBD1. The last part of the DNA fits TRBJ2-7 better; the J call may be wrong. The CDR3 consists of 14 residues. Germline CDR1 reads SGHTA; CDR2 reads FQGNSA.

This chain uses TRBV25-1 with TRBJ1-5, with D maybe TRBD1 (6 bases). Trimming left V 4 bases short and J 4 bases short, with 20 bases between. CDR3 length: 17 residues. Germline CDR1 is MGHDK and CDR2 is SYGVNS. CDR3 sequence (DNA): TGTGCCAGCAGTGCCACAGGGTCGGGTCCGCCAAATCAGCCCCAGCATTTT. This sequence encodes CASSATGSGPPNQPQHF. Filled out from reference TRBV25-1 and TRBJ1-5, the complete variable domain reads EADIYQTPRYLVIGTGKKITLECSQTMGHDKMYWYQQDPGMELHLIHYSYGVNSTEKGDLSSESTVSRIRTEHFPLTLESARPSHTSQYLCASSATGSGPPNQPQHFGDGTRLSIL.

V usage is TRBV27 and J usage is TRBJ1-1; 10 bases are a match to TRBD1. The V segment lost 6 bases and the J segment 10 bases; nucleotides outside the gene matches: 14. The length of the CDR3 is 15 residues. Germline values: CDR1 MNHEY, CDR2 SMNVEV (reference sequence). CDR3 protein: CASRTLDRGHGGAFF. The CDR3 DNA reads TGTGCCAGCAGAACCCTCGACAGGGGGCATGGGGGAGCTTTCTTT.